The rows below give T cell receptor beta chains drawn from one sample of a study of T-cell reconstitution after alpha-beta-depleted transplantation in children. In TCRdb, the PCR reads were re-called with MiXCR into one record per CDR3 protein. There are about 150,000 distinct CDR3 sequences in the sample; 11% occur only once, and approximately 13% lies in the top ten. The source was PBMCs, collected before TCRalphabeta/CD19-depleted stem cell transplant. These receptors all come from a boy aged 2 to 10 with acute myeloid leukemia, due to receive a stem cell transplant. Each CDR3 is given with its conserved first and last residue. A D gene is named only where the DNA matches it firmly. Expanded clones are given a class, and other clones once, few, many or no size at all.

D	size	V	J	CDR3	DNA
TRBD1	many	TRBV28	TRBJ1-2	CASSYRNNRGYYGYTF	TGTGCCAGCAGCTACAGAAACAACAGGGGCTACTATGGCTACACCTTC
TRBD1	many	TRBV3-1	TRBJ1-1	CASSRNRGRSTEAFF	TGTGCCAGCAGCCGAAACAGGGGACGTAGTACTGAAGCTTTCTTT
-	many	TRBV2	TRBJ1-2	CASSVAGHDRLYGYTF	TGTGCCAGCAGTGTAGCCGGTCATGACAGGCTCTATGGCTACACCTTC
-	many	TRBV7-3	TRBJ1-1	CASSFSGKGTEAFF	TGTGCCAGCAGCTTCTCAGGGAAGGGCACTGAAGCTTTCTTT
-	many	TRBV4-1	TRBJ1-5	CASSQDKRLNQPQHF	TGCGCCAGCAGCCAAGATAAAAGGTTGAATCAGCCCCAGCATTTT
-	many	TRBV4-1	TRBJ1-5	CASSQVSLRANQPQHF	TGCGCCAGCAGCCAAGTCTCGCTCAGAGCTAATCAGCCCCAGCATTTT
-	-	TRBV9	TRBJ2-5	CASSLRDATRTQYF	TGTGCCAGCAGCCTTCGGGACGCTACAAGGACCCAGTACTTC
TRBD1	-	TRBV13	TRBJ1-2	CASSLGQGARGYTF	TGTGCCAGCAGCTTAGGACAGGGGGCTAGGGGCTACACCTTC
-	many	TRBV29-1	TRBJ2-2	CSVLQANTGELFF	TGCAGCGTTTTACAGGCGAACACCGGGGAGCTGTTTTTT
TRBD1	many	TRBV18	TRBJ1-1	CASSPGQGRAEAFF	TGTGCCAGCTCACCGGGACAGGGAAGGGCTGAAGCTTTCTTT
-	many	TRBV12-3/TRBV12-4	TRBJ2-7	CASSLGRMLSYEQYF	TGTGCCAGCAGTTTAGGCCGGATGCTCTCCTACGAGCAGTACTTC
-	many	TRBV4-2	TRBJ1-4	CASSPPHKGQDEKLFF	TGTGCCAGCAGCCCCCCCCACAAGGGGCAGGATGAAAAACTGTTTTTT
TRBD2	many	TRBV20-1	TRBJ2-3	CSAREGSGRNTQYF	TGCAGTGCTAGAGAAGGAAGCGGGAGGAATACGCAGTATTTT
TRBD1	many	TRBV6-1	TRBJ2-7	CASSEDRPGTGSYEQYF	TGTGCCAGCAGTGAAGATCGGCCGGGGACAGGCTCCTACGAGCAGTACTTC
-	many	TRBV19	TRBJ2-3	CASSLSTGGADTQYF	TGTGCCAGCAGTCTCTCCACAGGGGGGGCAGATACGCAGTATTTT
-	many	TRBV20-1	TRBJ1-1	CSAPPGANTEAFF	TGCAGTGCTCCCCCCGGGGCCAACACTGAAGCTTTCTTT
TRBD1	many	TRBV7-2	TRBJ1-6	CASSLEAGGNSPLHF	TGTGCCAGCAGCTTAGAGGCAGGGGGTAATTCACCCCTCCACTTT
TRBD2	many	TRBV5-5	TRBJ2-3	CASSLRGSAGLVDTQYF	TGTGCCAGCAGCTTGAGGGGTTCAGCGGGATTGGTAGATACGCAGTATTTT
-	many	TRBV7-9	TRBJ2-3	CASSLEVLGRGGTDTQYF	TGTGCCAGCAGCTTAGAGGTACTAGGCCGCGGTGGCACAGATACGCAGTATTTT
-	many	TRBV16	TRBJ1-1	CASDYSMSTEAFF	TGTGCCAGCGACTATTCGATGAGCACTGAAGCTTTCTTT
-	many	TRBV11-2	TRBJ1-2	CASSHRTDNYGYTF	TGTGCCAGCAGCCATCGGACAGATAACTATGGCTACACCTTC